Listed here are 23 T cell receptor beta chains from one sample, sequenced in a study of monozygotic twins with inflammatory bowel disease. TCRdb re-called the 5' RACE reads and gives one entry per CDR3 protein, without DNA. The repertoire table contains some 170,000 distinct CDR3 sequences. Material: blood. The receptors originated from a human donor with ulcerative colitis or Crohn's disease, or a healthy co-twin of an affected twin (not recorded which).

The V gene is TRBV6-2 or TRBV6-3, the J gene TRBJ1-1. The CDR3 contains 19 residues. The V gene's germline CDR1 is MNHEY and CDR2 SVGEGT. The CDR3 region is CASSYSTLGLGGFDTEAFF.

The V gene is TRBV7-9, the J gene TRBJ2-7. The CDR3 totals 14 residues. Germline V gene lookup returns CDR1 SEHNR and CDR2 FQNEAQ (reference sequence). CDR3 amino acids: CASSRTAKSYEQYF.

V usage is TRBV20-1 and J usage is TRBJ1-2; TCRdb outputs TRBD1, but without DNA this stays unchecked. The CDR3 covers 16 residues. Germline CDR1 and CDR2: DFQATT and SNEGSKA (reference sequence). CDR3 protein: CSASGTGRFSNYGYTF.

The chain's CDR3 is CASSLHRETQYF. This chain links TRBV7-2 with TRBJ2-5. This CDR3 is 12 amino acids long. Germline CDR1 and CDR2: SGHTA and FQGNSA. The variable domain in full, completed from reference TRBV7-2 and TRBJ2-5, reads GAGVSQSPSNKVTEKGKDVELRCDPISGHTALYWYRQSLGQGLEFLIYFQGNSAPDKSGLPSDRFSAERTGGSVSTLTIQRTQQEDSAVYLCASSLHRETQYFGPGTRLLVL.

The rearrangement links TRBV18 to TRBJ2-1; TCRdb calls TRBD2, which cannot be checked without DNA. The germline V gene encodes CDR1 KGHSH and CDR2 LQKENI. There are 18 residues in the CDR3. This chain's CDR3 is CASSPGRLAQAPYNEQFF.

The chain has TRBV5-1 and TRBJ2-6; there is no DNA to check the TCRdb D call of TRBD1. Germline assignment: CDR1 SGHRS and CDR2 YFSETQ. CDR3 length: 16 amino acids. The CDR3 here is CASSGGQGAGANVLTF.

This sequence joins TRBV7-9 and TRBJ2-3; TCRdb gives TRBD2 as the D gene, but with no DNA this cannot be confirmed. CDR3 length: 11 amino acids. Germline loops: CDR1 SEHNR, CDR2 FQNEAQ (reference sequence). CDR3 protein: CASSLEQGPAF.

This chain links TRBV7-6 with TRBJ2-7. The germline V gene has CDR1 SGHVS and CDR2 FNYEAQ. The CDR3 runs to 13 residues. The chain's CDR3 is CASSLATAYEQYF.

The rearrangement joins TRBV5-1 to TRBJ2-5. Germline CDR1 SGHRS, CDR2 YFSETQ. The CDR3 is 13 residues long. CDR3 sequence: CASSLGSGETQYF. The variable domain in full, completed from reference TRBV5-1 and TRBJ2-5, reads KAGVTQTPRYLIKTRGQQVTLSCSPISGHRSVSWYQQTPGQGLQFLFEYFSETQRNKGNFPGRFSGRQFSNSRSEMNVSTLELGDSALYLCASSLGSGETQYFGPGTRLLVL.

The CDR3 spells CSATKRRLYGYTF. J is TRBJ1-2 and V is TRBV20-1. This CDR3 is 13 amino acids long. The germline CDR1 and CDR2 sequences are DFQATT and SNEGSKA (reference sequence).

CDR3 amino acids: CSAKGTVGNQPQHF. The rearrangement joins TRBV20-1 to TRBJ1-5; the TRBD1 assignment by TCRdb is unverifiable without DNA. This CDR3 is 14 amino acids long. Germline CDR1 is DFQATT and CDR2 is SNEGSKA (reference sequence).

The CDR3: CASSYDRGSNEKLFF. The rearrangement uses TRBV7-2 and TRBJ1-4; TCRdb's D gene call, TRBD1, goes unchecked for lack of DNA. This CDR3 spans 15 amino acids. The germline V gene encodes CDR1 SGHTA and CDR2 FQGNSA. Full variable domain (outside the CDR3, taken from reference TRBV7-2 and TRBJ1-4): GAGVSQSPSNKVTEKGKDVELRCDPISGHTALYWYRQSLGQGLEFLIYFQGNSAPDKSGLPSDRFSAERTGGSVSTLTIQRTQQEDSAVYLCASSYDRGSNEKLFFGSGTQLSVL.

This chain joins TRBV6-1 and TRBJ2-6; there is no DNA to check the TCRdb D call of TRBD1. This CDR3 contains 15 residues. Per germline, CDR1 MNHNS and CDR2 SASEGT. The CDR3 loop is CASTGSISGANVLTF.

The chain couples TRBV7-9 to TRBJ2-7; TCRdb designates TRBD1, a call that cannot be tested without DNA. Germline V gene lookup returns CDR1 SEHNR and CDR2 FQNEAQ (reference sequence). The CDR3 is 14 residues long. This CDR3 reads CASSLVGTGYEQYF.

The J gene is TRBJ2-7, the V gene TRBV5-5; TCRdb reports TRBD1, a call that lacks DNA to check it against. The CDR3 sequence is 16 residues long. Per the germline V gene, CDR1 is SGHKS and CDR2 is YYEKEE (reference sequence). The CDR3 spells CASSLRQGTVRVEQYF.

This chain links TRBV3-1 with TRBJ2-7. The CDR3 has 15 residues. Germline V gene lookup returns CDR1 LGHDT and CDR2 YNNKEL (reference sequence). CDR3 sequence reads: CASSQALNSAYEQYF.

The chain carries TRBV5-1 and TRBJ2-5; TCRdb indicates TRBD1, and absent DNA this call remains unverified. Germline CDR1 and CDR2: SGHRS and YFSETQ. There are 14 residues in the CDR3. This chain's CDR3 is CASNSRGGGETQYF. The entire variable domain, with the rest obtained from reference TRBV5-1 and TRBJ2-5, is as follows: KAGVTQTPRYLIKTRGQQVTLSCSPISGHRSVSWYQQTPGQGLQFLFEYFSETQRNKGNFPGRFSGRQFSNSRSEMNVSTLELGDSALYLCASNSRGGGETQYFGPGTRLLVL.

The chain links TRBV27 to TRBJ2-7. CDR3 length equals 14 residues. Germline V CDR1 and CDR2: MNHEY, SMNVEV (reference sequence). The CDR3 here is CASSSSGIYYEQYF.

V is TRBV25-1 and J is TRBJ2-5; the TCRdb call, TRBD2, lacks DNA for checking. The germline gives CDR1 MGHDK, CDR2 SYGVNS. The CDR3 extends over 17 amino acids. The CDR3 sequence: CASSSEASGTPRQTQYF.

The V gene is TRBV12-3 or TRBV12-4, the J gene TRBJ1-4; TCRdb reports TRBD1, a call that lacks DNA to check it against. CDR3 length: 14 residues. The CDR3 is CASSLRGTNEKLFF.

The chain uses TRBV5-4 and TRBJ1-3. Germline loops: CDR1 SGHNT, CDR2 YYREEE (reference sequence). This CDR3 is 13 amino acids long. This chain's CDR3 is CASRGWGGNTIYF.

V is TRBV7-8 and J is TRBJ1-5. CDR3 length: 15 amino acids. Germline CDR1 and CDR2: SGHVS and FQNEAQ. The CDR3 reads CASSPDWPLNQPQHF.

J is TRBJ1-2 and V is TRBV7-9; TCRdb proposes TRBD1, but this gene call is untestable without DNA. This CDR3 has 13 amino acids. Germline CDR1 reads SEHNR; CDR2 reads FQNEAQ (reference sequence). CDR3: CASSFEGIYGYTF.